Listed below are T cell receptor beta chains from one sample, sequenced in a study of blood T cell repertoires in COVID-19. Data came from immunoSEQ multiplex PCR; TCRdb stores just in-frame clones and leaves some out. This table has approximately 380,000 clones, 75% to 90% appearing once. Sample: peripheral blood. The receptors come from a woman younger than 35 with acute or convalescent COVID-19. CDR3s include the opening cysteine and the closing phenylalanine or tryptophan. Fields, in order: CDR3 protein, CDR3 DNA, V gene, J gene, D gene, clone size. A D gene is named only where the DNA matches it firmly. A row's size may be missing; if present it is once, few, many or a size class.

CSVEDRGYEQYF	TGCAGCGTTGAAGATCGGGGGTACGAGCAGTACTTC	TRBV29-1	TRBJ2-7	NA	few
CASSRGSSYNEQFF	TGTGCCAGCTCGAGGGGGAGCTCCTACAATGAGCAGTTCTTC	TRBV18	TRBJ2-1	NA	NA
CASSLPGGNGNTIYF	TGTGCCAGCAGTTTGCCGGGAGGAAATGGAAACACCATATATTTT	TRBV28	TRBJ1-3	NA	NA
CASSIMTATDTQYF	TGTGCCAGTAGTATTATGACAGCGACAGATACGCAGTATTTT	TRBV19	TRBJ2-3	NA	many
CASRDITTNEKLFF	TGTGCCAGCCGGGACATTACAACTAATGAAAAACTGTTTTTT	TRBV6-5	TRBJ1-4	NA	few
CASSGGTGTGNTIYF	TGTGCCAGCAGCGGAGGGACAGGGACTGGAAACACCATATATTTT	TRBV7-9	TRBJ1-3	TRBD1	few
CASSQDLYGNTEAFF	TGCGCCAGCAGCCAAGATCTATATGGGAACACTGAAGCTTTCTTT	TRBV4-1	TRBJ1-1	NA	once
CASSEWKGGTYEQYF	TGTGCCAGCAGTGAATGGAAGGGAGGGACCTACGAGCAGTACTTC	TRBV6-1	TRBJ2-7	TRBD2	few
CASSFDINYGYTF	TGTGCCAGCAGCTTCGACATTAACTATGGCTACACCTTC	TRBV12-3/TRBV12-4	TRBJ1-2	NA	NA
CASSLRGNTIYF	TGTGCCAGCAGCTTAAGGGGGAACACCATATATTTT	TRBV7-9	TRBJ1-3	NA	NA
CASSLVVTGYDGYTF	TGTGCCAGCAGCTTGGTGGTCACAGGGTACGATGGCTACACCTTC	TRBV5-5	TRBJ1-2	NA	NA
CASTAGEAYNEQFF	TGTGCCAGCACGGCAGGGGAAGCTTACAATGAGCAGTTCTTC	TRBV7-6	TRBJ2-1	NA	NA
CASRGGGLNTEAFF	TGCGCCAGCAGGGGTGGGGGCCTGAACACTGAAGCTTTCTTT	TRBV5-1	TRBJ1-1	NA	NA
CASSQVMEPQETQYF	TGTGCCAGCAGCCAAGTAATGGAGCCCCAAGAGACCCAGTACTTC	TRBV3-1/TRBV3-2	TRBJ2-5	NA	NA
CASSLSRWTEAFF	TGTGCCAGCAGTTTGTCTAGGTGGACTGAAGCTTTCTTT	TRBV27	TRBJ1-1	NA	NA
CASSLQRAGDTQYF	TGTGCCAGCAGTTTGCAAAGGGCGGGAGATACGCAGTATTTT	TRBV28	TRBJ2-3	NA	NA
CASSPYTYEQYF	TGTGCCAGCAGCCCTTACACATACGAGCAGTACTTC	TRBV7-9	TRBJ2-7	NA	NA
CASSFLAGPGYEQYF	TGTGCCAGCAGTTTTTTGGCGGGACCGGGGTACGAGCAGTACTTC	TRBV27	TRBJ2-7	NA	NA
CASSVLAPYSGANVLTF	TGTGCCAGCAGTGTACTAGCGCCTTACTCTGGGGCCAACGTCCTGACTTTC	TRBV2	TRBJ2-6	TRBD2	NA
CASSRASTDTQYF	TGTGCCAGTAGTAGAGCCAGCACAGATACGCAGTATTTT	TRBV19	TRBJ2-3	NA	NA
CASSLGTAYEQYF	TGTGCCAGCAGCCTCGGGACAGCCTACGAGCAGTACTTC	TRBV11-2	TRBJ2-7	TRBD1	NA
CASSKKYRTHSNQPQHF	TGTGCCAGCAGCAAAAAATACCGGACACATAGCAATCAGCCCCAGCATTTT	TRBV21-1	TRBJ1-5	NA	NA
CASSPPDRITNEKLFF	TGCGCCAGCAGCCCCCCTGACAGGATAACTAATGAAAAACTGTTTTTT	TRBV4-1	TRBJ1-4	NA	NA
CASSLALGTAQETQYF	TGTGCCAGCAGCTTGGCCCTCGGGACAGCCCAAGAGACCCAGTACTTC	TRBV5-6	TRBJ2-5	TRBD1	once
CASSAAGNYGYTF	TGTGCCAGCAGCGCGGCCGGGAACTATGGCTACACCTTC	TRBV7-9	TRBJ1-2	NA	NA
CASSPGNAGTEAFF	TGTGCCAGCTCACCAGGGAATGCGGGCACTGAAGCTTTCTTT	TRBV18	TRBJ1-1	NA	once
CASSTQTGLSGELFF	TGTGCCAGCAGCACACAGACAGGTTTGAGCGGGGAGCTGTTTTTT	TRBV5-6	TRBJ2-2	NA	NA
CASSHLTEAFF	TGTGCCAGCAGCCACCTTACTGAAGCTTTCTTT	TRBV3-1/TRBV3-2	TRBJ1-1	NA	NA
CASSPGRGGPIYEQYF	TGTGCCAGCAGCCCCGGGAGGGGGGGTCCAATCTACGAGCAGTACTTC	TRBV5-6	TRBJ2-7	TRBD2	NA
CASNTGVQETQYF	TGTGCCAGCAACACAGGGGTCCAAGAGACCCAGTACTTC	TRBV9	TRBJ2-5	TRBD1	NA